The entry below gives a single TCR beta chain sequence along with its context. What it recognizes is unknown. The table came from immunoSEQ multiplex PCR; TCRdb's copy has only in-frame clones and leaves some out. The sample has 90,000 to 150,000 clones, 85% to 90% seen once. This specimen belongs to a study of OX40 agonist ivuxolimab in advanced cancers. Study background: The drug used for patients, ivuxolimab, was an agonistic anti-OX40 (CD134) antibody. Findings of the study overall: Researchers report that CD8+ T cells had, on average, more expanded clones than CD4+. Part of the nonresponder group also had normalized T-cell clonal expansion that was low.

This CDR3 contains 15 residues. Trimming removed 3 bases at V and 6 bases at J, with 17 bases between. Germline assignment: CDR1 MDHEN and CDR2 SYDVKM. Sequenced material: CD4+ or CD8+ T cells sorted from blood, taken in a trial of the OX40 agonist ivuxolimab. This receptor was taken from an adult with an advanced solid tumor such as melanoma, head and neck, liver or kidney cancer. The chain is built from TRBV28 and TRBJ1-2, with a weak D call TRBD1 (5 bases). In DNA, the CDR3 is TGTGCCAGCAGTTTCCCTCAGGGTGGTTTGGATGGCTACACCTTC. Protein: CASSFPQGGLDGYTF.